These T cell receptor beta chains were read from a single sample in a study of blood T cell repertoires in COVID-19. The protocol was immunoSEQ multiplex PCR, while the TCRdb copy is restricted to in-frame clones and leaves out a portion. The profile shows 200,000 to 250,000 clones, approximately 85% of them singletons. What was sequenced was PBMCs or T cells enriched from blood (not recorded which). These receptors were taken from a woman aged 50 to 60 with acute COVID-19. Both conserved end residues are part of each CDR3. Fields, in order: V gene, clone size, J gene, D gene, CDR3 DNA, CDR3 protein. A D gene is named only where the DNA matches it firmly. The size entry is marked missing in some rows and otherwise reads once, few, many or a size class.

v_call: TRBV7-8; clone_size: NA; j_call: TRBJ1-2; d_call: TRBD1; cdr3_nt: TGTGCCAGCAGCTCCCTCGCAGGGGGCTATGGCTACACCTTC; cdr3_aa: CASSSLAGGYGYTF
v_call: TRBV5-1; clone_size: NA; j_call: TRBJ2-1; d_call: NA; cdr3_nt: TGCGCCAGCAGCTTTGGCGCGGGGAACTACAATGAGCAGTTCTTC; cdr3_aa: CASSFGAGNYNEQFF
v_call: TRBV5-6; clone_size: NA; j_call: TRBJ1-2; d_call: TRBD1; cdr3_nt: TGTGCCAGCAGCTCGGGACAGGGGTTCCTCTTTGGCTACACCTTC; cdr3_aa: CASSSGQGFLFGYTF
v_call: TRBV5-1; clone_size: NA; j_call: TRBJ2-2; d_call: NA; cdr3_nt: TGCGCCAGCAGCTTAGACAGACCGAACACCGGGGAGCTGTTTTTT; cdr3_aa: CASSLDRPNTGELFF
v_call: TRBV28; clone_size: NA; j_call: TRBJ1-6; d_call: TRBD1; cdr3_nt: TGTGCCAGCAGTCCGCGACAGGGGCGGCATAATTCACCCCTCCACTTT; cdr3_aa: CASSPRQGRHNSPLHF
v_call: TRBV9; clone_size: NA; j_call: TRBJ1-2; d_call: TRBD1; cdr3_nt: TGTGCCAGCAGCGTCAGTGAGGACAGGACCTATGGCTACACCTTC; cdr3_aa: CASSVSEDRTYGYTF
v_call: TRBV25-1; clone_size: NA; j_call: TRBJ1-2; d_call: NA; cdr3_nt: TGTGCCAGCAGTGAAATTGAGGTTCTCGATGGCTACACCTTC; cdr3_aa: CASSEIEVLDGYTF
v_call: TRBV27; clone_size: many; j_call: TRBJ1-6; d_call: TRBD1; cdr3_nt: TGTGCCAGCTGCGACAGGGATTCACCCCTCCACTTT; cdr3_aa: CASCDRDSPLHF
v_call: TRBV11-2; clone_size: few; j_call: TRBJ1-5; d_call: TRBD1; cdr3_nt: TGTGCCAGCAGCTTAGGACAGGGACCTAATCAGCCCCAGCATTTT; cdr3_aa: CASSLGQGPNQPQHF
v_call: TRBV7-2; clone_size: NA; j_call: TRBJ1-5; d_call: TRBD1; cdr3_nt: TGTGCCAGCAGCCTAATGACAGGGGGCTATCAGCCCCAGCATTTT; cdr3_aa: CASSLMTGGYQPQHF
v_call: TRBV2; clone_size: NA; j_call: TRBJ2-3; d_call: TRBD2; cdr3_nt: TGTGCCAGCAGTGAAAACGGGGGGGCCGGAGATACGCAGTATTTT; cdr3_aa: CASSENGGAGDTQYF
v_call: TRBV2; clone_size: NA; j_call: TRBJ1-2; d_call: TRBD1; cdr3_nt: TGTGCCAGCAGCCGGGACAGGGGCCTCCCTGGCTATGGCTACACCTTC; cdr3_aa: CASSRDRGLPGYGYTF
v_call: TRBV6-1; clone_size: few; j_call: TRBJ1-3; d_call: NA; cdr3_nt: TGTGCCAGCAGTGAAGCAGGGGTGGGAGGAAACACCATATATTTT; cdr3_aa: CASSEAGVGGNTIYF
v_call: TRBV29-1; clone_size: NA; j_call: TRBJ2-7; d_call: TRBD1; cdr3_nt: TGCAGCGGCCGGGACAGGGGGCGGGAGCAGTACTTC; cdr3_aa: CSGRDRGREQYF
v_call: TRBV19; clone_size: NA; j_call: TRBJ2-1; d_call: TRBD1; cdr3_nt: TGTGCCAGTAGTATCAACGGACAGGGAGTCGCTTCCTACAATGAGCAGTTCTTC; cdr3_aa: CASSINGQGVASYNEQFF
v_call: TRBV7-3; clone_size: NA; j_call: TRBJ1-3; d_call: TRBD1; cdr3_nt: TGTGCCAGCAGCCCGGGACAGGGCACAAACACCATATATTTT; cdr3_aa: CASSPGQGTNTIYF
v_call: TRBV4-1; clone_size: NA; j_call: TRBJ2-1; d_call: TRBD2; cdr3_nt: TGCGCCAGCAGCCCTTGGACTAGCGGGAGCTCCTACAATGAGCAGTTCTTC; cdr3_aa: CASSPWTSGSSYNEQFF
v_call: TRBV2; clone_size: NA; j_call: TRBJ1-2; d_call: NA; cdr3_nt: TGTGCCAGCAGTGAATCCTGGGACACCGCCCGCTATGGCTACACCTTC; cdr3_aa: CASSESWDTARYGYTF
v_call: TRBV30; clone_size: NA; j_call: TRBJ1-1; d_call: TRBD1; cdr3_nt: TGTGCCTGGACGGGACAGGGAGTACCTGAAGCTTTCTTT; cdr3_aa: CAWTGQGVPEAFF
v_call: TRBV7-8; clone_size: NA; j_call: TRBJ1-1; d_call: TRBD1; cdr3_nt: TGTGCCAGCAGCTCCGGGACAGGGGGTATTAGGGGCACTGAAGCTTTCTTT; cdr3_aa: CASSSGTGGIRGTEAFF
v_call: TRBV9; clone_size: once; j_call: TRBJ1-6; d_call: NA; cdr3_nt: TGTGCCAGCAGCGCCCCGGGGAGCTCCTATAATTCACCCCTCCACTTT; cdr3_aa: CASSAPGSSYNSPLHF
v_call: TRBV4-3; clone_size: once; j_call: TRBJ2-1; d_call: NA; cdr3_nt: TGCGCCAGCAGCCAAGATCTAGGGGATAACTCCTACAATGAGCAGTTCTTC; cdr3_aa: CASSQDLGDNSYNEQFF
v_call: TRBV7-8; clone_size: NA; j_call: TRBJ2-5; d_call: NA; cdr3_nt: TGTGCCAGCTCCCGGGGTTCGAGGCTAGAGACCCAGTACTTC; cdr3_aa: CASSRGSRLETQYF
v_call: TRBV7-3; clone_size: NA; j_call: TRBJ2-1; d_call: TRBD2; cdr3_nt: TGTGCCAGCAGCGGCGGGGGACCCGACAATGAGCAGTTCTTC; cdr3_aa: CASSGGGPDNEQFF
v_call: TRBV24-1; clone_size: NA; j_call: TRBJ2-3; d_call: TRBD1; cdr3_nt: TGTGCCACCAGTGATAACCCCGGGACAGGCGGACCTACAGATACGCAGTATTTT; cdr3_aa: CATSDNPGTGGPTDTQYF
v_call: TRBV15; clone_size: NA; j_call: TRBJ1-2; d_call: NA; cdr3_nt: TGTGCCACCAGCAGAGGGACAGACGGTGGCTACACCTTC; cdr3_aa: CATSRGTDGGYTF
v_call: TRBV4-3; clone_size: NA; j_call: TRBJ1-2; d_call: NA; cdr3_nt: TGCGCCAGCAGCAGGGGTATCACCTATGGCTACACCTTC; cdr3_aa: CASSRGITYGYTF
v_call: TRBV19; clone_size: NA; j_call: TRBJ1-5; d_call: NA; cdr3_nt: TGTGCCAGTGGTACGGGACAGCCCCAGCATTTT; cdr3_aa: CASGTGQPQHF
v_call: TRBV6-5; clone_size: NA; j_call: TRBJ1-2; d_call: NA; cdr3_nt: TGTGCCAGCAGTTACGCGGGGGCTCTGAATGGCTACACCTTC; cdr3_aa: CASSYAGALNGYTF
v_call: TRBV4-1; clone_size: NA; j_call: TRBJ1-1; d_call: NA; cdr3_nt: TGCGCCAGCAGCCAAGATCGGAGTGGCACTGAAGCTTTCTTT; cdr3_aa: CASSQDRSGTEAFF
v_call: TRBV7-9; clone_size: NA; j_call: TRBJ2-5; d_call: TRBD1; cdr3_nt: TGTGCCAGCAGCCCGGACAGGGGGCAAGAGACCCAGTACTTC; cdr3_aa: CASSPDRGQETQYF
v_call: TRBV6-1; clone_size: once; j_call: TRBJ2-2; d_call: TRBD1; cdr3_nt: TGTGCCAGCAGTGAAGACTGGACAGGGGTTGGTTCCGGGGAGCTGTTTTTT; cdr3_aa: CASSEDWTGVGSGELFF
v_call: TRBV10-3; clone_size: NA; j_call: TRBJ1-5; d_call: NA; cdr3_nt: TGTGCCATCAGTGAATCAGGGGCCTATAGCAATCAGCCCCAGCATTTT; cdr3_aa: CAISESGAYSNQPQHF
v_call: TRBV4-3; clone_size: NA; j_call: TRBJ2-5; d_call: TRBD2; cdr3_nt: TGCGCCAGCAGCCAAGGTCTAGCGGGGGCCCGGGCACAAGAGACCCAGTACTTC; cdr3_aa: CASSQGLAGARAQETQYF
v_call: TRBV2; clone_size: NA; j_call: TRBJ2-3; d_call: TRBD2; cdr3_nt: TGTGCCAGCAGTTCCGCAACGATTAGCGGGGTAGATACGCAGTATTTT; cdr3_aa: CASSSATISGVDTQYF
v_call: TRBV6-5; clone_size: NA; j_call: TRBJ2-4; d_call: TRBD1; cdr3_nt: TGTGCCAGCAGGACGGACAGGGTCAAAAACATTCAGTACTTC; cdr3_aa: CASRTDRVKNIQYF
v_call: TRBV19; clone_size: NA; j_call: TRBJ1-1; d_call: TRBD1; cdr3_nt: TGTGCCAGTAGTCAAGACAGGGGCCAAGCTGAAGCTTTCTTT; cdr3_aa: CASSQDRGQAEAFF
v_call: TRBV27; clone_size: NA; j_call: TRBJ1-2; d_call: TRBD1; cdr3_nt: TGTGCCAGCAGTTTAAGAGACAGGGGGAACTATGGCTACACCTTC; cdr3_aa: CASSLRDRGNYGYTF
v_call: TRBV7-2; clone_size: few; j_call: TRBJ1-1; d_call: TRBD1; cdr3_nt: TGTGCCAGCACCCGACAGGGGGCAAACACTGAAGCTTTCTTT; cdr3_aa: CASTRQGANTEAFF
v_call: TRBV18; clone_size: NA; j_call: TRBJ1-1; d_call: NA; cdr3_nt: TGTGCCAGCTCACCGCGGAGGGAACCTGAAGCTTTCTTT; cdr3_aa: CASSPRREPEAFF
v_call: TRBV19; clone_size: NA; j_call: TRBJ2-3; d_call: TRBD2; cdr3_nt: TGTGCCAGTAGTTTCCAGGCGGGGGGGAGCACAGATACGCAGTATTTT; cdr3_aa: CASSFQAGGSTDTQYF
v_call: TRBV7-9; clone_size: few; j_call: TRBJ2-1; d_call: NA; cdr3_nt: TGTGCCAGCAGCTTAGAAATCCTATACAATGAGCAGTTCTTC; cdr3_aa: CASSLEILYNEQFF
v_call: TRBV27; clone_size: NA; j_call: TRBJ1-1; d_call: NA; cdr3_nt: TGTGCCAGCGTGAGAAGGGGAGGGAACACTGAAGCTTTCTTT; cdr3_aa: CASVRRGGNTEAFF
v_call: TRBV2; clone_size: NA; j_call: TRBJ1-1; d_call: TRBD1; cdr3_nt: TGTGCCAGCACTCGACAGGGGGGAGACACTGAAGCTTTCTTT; cdr3_aa: CASTRQGGDTEAFF
v_call: TRBV6-5; clone_size: NA; j_call: TRBJ1-1; d_call: TRBD1; cdr3_nt: TGTGCCAGCAGGGGGACAGGGGGGCACACTGAAGCTTTCTTT; cdr3_aa: CASRGTGGHTEAFF
v_call: TRBV14; clone_size: NA; j_call: TRBJ2-5; d_call: NA; cdr3_nt: TGTGCCAGCAGCCAATTAGAAGGCATGACAGGGACCCAGTACTTC; cdr3_aa: CASSQLEGMTGTQYF
v_call: TRBV18; clone_size: NA; j_call: TRBJ1-2; d_call: NA; cdr3_nt: TGTGCCAGCTCACCAGATGGGGGCCGACCTAACTATGGCTACACCTTC; cdr3_aa: CASSPDGGRPNYGYTF
v_call: TRBV6-2/TRBV6-3; clone_size: NA; j_call: TRBJ2-5; d_call: TRBD1; cdr3_nt: TGTGCCAGCAGTTACCAGGGACAGGGACAAGAGACCCAGTACTTC; cdr3_aa: CASSYQGQGQETQYF
v_call: TRBV3-1/TRBV3-2; clone_size: NA; j_call: TRBJ2-3; d_call: TRBD1; cdr3_nt: TGTGCCAGCAGCCAAGAGGACAGGGATTTCACAGATACGCAGTATTTT; cdr3_aa: CASSQEDRDFTDTQYF
v_call: TRBV7-7; clone_size: NA; j_call: TRBJ2-2; d_call: TRBD2; cdr3_nt: TGTGCCAGCAGCCCATCGGGGGGGCCGAACACCGGGGAGCTGTTTTTT; cdr3_aa: CASSPSGGPNTGELFF
v_call: TRBV3-1/TRBV3-2; clone_size: NA; j_call: TRBJ2-1; d_call: TRBD2; cdr3_nt: TGTGCCAGCAGCCAACGCCACGGGGGGGATGAGCAGTTCTTC; cdr3_aa: CASSQRHGGDEQFF
v_call: TRBV12-3/TRBV12-4; clone_size: NA; j_call: TRBJ1-1; d_call: NA; cdr3_nt: TGTGCCAGCAGGAAACAGGGTCCTGAAGCTTTCTTT; cdr3_aa: CASRKQGPEAFF
v_call: TRBV5-1; clone_size: NA; j_call: TRBJ2-7; d_call: NA; cdr3_nt: TGCGCCAGCAGCTCGCTCAGAGGTTACGAGCAGTACTTC; cdr3_aa: CASSSLRGYEQYF
v_call: TRBV9; clone_size: NA; j_call: TRBJ1-2; d_call: NA; cdr3_nt: TGTGCCAGCAGCGTAGCACAGACTAACTATGGCTACACCTTC; cdr3_aa: CASSVAQTNYGYTF